This T cell receptor beta chain was found in a study of shared clonotypes between healthy human individuals. TCRdb keeps only in-frame clones here, not all; method: immunoSEQ multiplex PCR. The data contain about a million clones, around 76% of them singletons. The CDR3 length is 16 residues. Germline lookup yields CDR1 MNHEY and CDR2 SVGAGI. Trimming removed 3 bases from V and 0 bases from J, with 11 bases in between. The TCR originated in a man between 18 and 35 years old in good health. The chain uses TRBV6-5 and TRBJ2-2, with no clear D. Sequencing input: memory CD4+ T cells sorted from blood. As for subset: CD45RA-negative fraction. The DNA for the CDR3 is TGTGCCAGCAGTTATACTGGCAGGTCGAACACCGGGGAGCTGTTTTTT. As protein: CASSYTGRSNTGELFF.